This T cell receptor (beta chain) came from a study of human thymus T cells. Concerning this clone itself: The antigen is not known.

Donors consisted of healthy Finnish infants (having corrective surgery for congenital heart defects). A 0.5-1 mL peripheral blood aliquot was taken intraoperatively from four of eight donors. Blood DNA came from all available leukocytes, not a fixed cell number. General observations from the study: Thymic and blood repertoires seemed to show skewed V and J gene use.

The CDR3 has 13 amino acids. V lost 2 bases and J 1 base, leaving 6 bases between the germline ends. Germline V gene sequence: CDR1 SGHDT, CDR2 YYEEEE. Sequencing used immunoSEQ multiplex PCR; TCRdb keeps in-frame clones, though not all of them. The repertoire holds 54,000 or so clones, with around 94% as singletons. J is TRBJ1-1 and V is TRBV5-6; a possible D gene is TRBD1 (5 bases). Input material: blood. This receptor was obtained from a boy less than two years old with a congenital heart defect but otherwise immunologically healthy. The CDR3 reads CASSFTGNTEAFF. In nucleotides, the CDR3 is TGTGCCAGCAGCTTTACAGGGAACACTGAAGCTTTCTTT.